These 30 T cell receptor beta chains were all obtained from the same sample, sequenced in a study of cytomegalovirus exposure and HLA in healthy donors. The PCR made use of 60 Vbeta and 13 Jbeta primers. TCRdb's table, derived via immunoSEQ multiplex PCR, lists solely in-frame clones and lacks some. The sample has about 200,000 clones; around 80% are singletons. Sequences were obtained from PBMCs. The receptors come from a male donor in good health and CMV-seronegative.

This chain uses TRBV27 with TRBJ2-5; TRBD2 might be the D (5 bases). CDR1 and CDR2 from the germline V gene are MNHEY and SMNVEV (reference sequence). The CDR3 extends over 14 amino acids. Trimming took off 5 bases at V and 4 bases at J, with 14 bases between the two ends. The CDR3 loop is CASSRERRRETQYF. As DNA, the CDR3 is TGTGCCAGCAGTCGGGAACGGCGCAGAGAGACCCAGTACTTC.

The J gene is TRBJ2-1, the V gene TRBV4-2; 14 nucleotides agree with TRBD2. This CDR3 spans 18 amino acids. J lost 6 bases, V lost 3 bases, and 10 bases had no gene match. Looked up from germline, CDR1 is LGHNA and CDR2 is YNFKEQ. The CDR3 DNA is TGTGCCAGCAGCCAGGGACTAGCGGGAGAAGAGGGAGTCAATGAGCAGTTCTTC. It encodes CASSQGLAGEEGVNEQFF.

This clone was found once. The rearrangement joins TRBV7-2 to TRBJ2-7; 9 positions match TRBD1. This CDR3 has 15 amino acids. J was trimmed by 5 bases and V by 6 bases; bases with no gene match: 11. CDR1 is SGHTA, CDR2 FQGNSA, per germline. CDR3 nucleotides: TGTGCCAGCAGTTTCCTAGGGGGACAGGGTAACGAGCAGTACTTC. Its protein is CASSFLGGQGNEQYF.

The J gene is TRBJ2-3, the V gene TRBV9; 9 bases match TRBD2. V trimming: 3 bases; J trimming: 5 bases; junction bases outside the gene matches: 10. CDR1 is SGDLS, CDR2 YYNGEE, per germline. The CDR3 length is 16 residues. This chain's CDR3 is CASSAELAGRRDTQYF. The DNA of the CDR3 is TGTGCCAGCAGCGCCGAGCTAGCGGGACGCAGAGATACGCAGTATTTT.

The V call is TRBV5-4, the J call TRBJ2-1; the D gene is possibly TRBD2 (5 bases). V was cut by 0 bases and J by 8 bases, with 9 bases left in between. CDR3 length equals 13 residues. The germline V gene encodes CDR1 SGHNT and CDR2 YYREEE (reference sequence). As DNA, the CDR3 is TGTGCCAGCAGCTTGGCCGGGGTGGATGAGCAGTTCTTC. Encoded protein: CASSLAGVDEQFF. Based on the CDR3 plus reference TRBV5-4 and TRBJ2-1, the full variable domain is ETGVTQSPTHLIKTRGQQVTLRCSSQSGHNTVSWYQQALGQGPQFIFQYYREEENGRGNFPPRFSGLQFPNYSSELNVNALELDDSALYLCASSLAGVDEQFFGPGTRLTVL.

The rearrangement uses TRBV10-1 and TRBJ2-3; 11 nucleotides align to TRBD2. This CDR3 region has 16 residues. Unmatched junction bases numbered 8, after V lost 4 bases and J lost 5 bases. The germline CDR1 and CDR2 sequences are WNHNN and SYGVQD (reference sequence). The CDR3 sequence: CASSGLTSGIRDTQYF. CDR3 sequence (DNA): TGCGCCAGCAGTGGACTGACTAGCGGGATTAGAGATACGCAGTATTTT.

The chain carries TRBV29-1 and TRBJ2-5; 9 nucleotides line up with TRBD2. This CDR3 spans 16 amino acids. Trimming removed 3 bases from V and 4 bases from J; junction bases left unmatched: 12. Germline V gene sequence: CDR1 SQVTM, CDR2 ANQGSEA. The CDR3 bases are TGCAGCGTTGAGGTTAGCGGCGGGAGGGCCCGAGAGACCCAGTACTTC. Translation: CSVEVSGGRARETQYF.

The chain links TRBV6-5 to TRBJ1-1; weak D call: TRBD1 (5 bases). The germline gives CDR1 MNHEY, CDR2 SVGAGI. This CDR3 has 15 amino acids. Trimming removed 0 bases at V and 1 base at J, with 9 bases between. The DNA for the CDR3 is TGTGCCAGCAGTTACTCGTGGCAGGGGAACACTGAAGCTTTCTTT. As protein: CASSYSWQGNTEAFF.

This clone is a singleton in its sample. A read error may produce the germline difference seen at one junction end. V is TRBV6-6 and J is TRBJ2-3; D is perhaps TRBD1 (5 bases). The CDR3 runs 11 residues. From germline, CDR1 is MNHNY and CDR2 SVGAGI (reference sequence). CDR3 amino acids: CASSYDSGYRF. CDR3 nucleotide sequence: TGTGCCAGCAGTTACGACAGTGGCTATCGTTTT.

The rearrangement joins TRBV11-2 to TRBJ2-7; 10 bases match TRBD2. The trim removed 6 bases at V and 5 bases at J, leaving 10 bases unmatched. Germline V lookup: CDR1 SGHAT, CDR2 FQNNGV. The CDR3 covers 15 residues. The CDR3 sequence: CASRGLAGVHNEQYF. The CDR3 DNA sequence: TGTGCCAGCAGGGGTCTAGCGGGAGTGCATAACGAGCAGTACTTC.

In its sample, this clone was seen a few times. CDR3 sequence: CASRIEQPQHF. The CDR3 bases are TGTGCCAGCAGGATAGAGCAGCCCCAGCATTTT. The chain uses TRBV2 and TRBJ1-5; no clear D gene. Trimming stripped 6 bases from V and 7 bases from J, with 7 bases between. The length of the CDR3 is 11 residues. Germline CDR1 reads SNHLY; CDR2 reads FYNNEI.

The chain combines TRBV30 with TRBJ2-1; TRBD1 matches 10 bases. CDR1 and CDR2 from the germline V gene are GTSNPN and SVGIG (reference sequence). V gave up 2 bases and J gave up 7 bases; unmatched junction bases: 11. The CDR3 runs to 16 residues. As DNA, the CDR3 is TGTGCCTGGAGTAACAATGACAGGGGGCGTTTAAATGAGCAGTTCTTC. Translation: CAWSNNDRGRLNEQFF.

The chain couples TRBV19 to TRBJ2-5; 8 nucleotides align to TRBD1. J gave up 1 base and V 1 base, and 2 bases lay outside the gene matches. This CDR3 region has 15 residues. The germline gives CDR1 LNHDA, CDR2 SQIVND (reference sequence). In DNA, the CDR3 is TGTGCCAGTAGTATAGGGGACAGGTTCCAAGAGACCCAGTACTTC. Protein: CASSIGDRFQETQYF. The whole variable domain, remainder taken from reference TRBV19 and TRBJ2-5, is DGGITQSPKYLFRKEGQNVTLSCEQNLNHDAMYWYRQDPGQGLRLIYYSQIVNDFQKGDIAEGYSVSREKKESFPLTVTSAQKNPTAFYLCASSIGDRFQETQYFGPGTRLLVL.

This clone was detected a few times. The junction and the germline gene differ at one end; a read error may be behind it. The rearrangement links TRBV7-2 to TRBJ1-3; 7 nucleotides match TRBD1. CDR1 SGHTA and CDR2 FQGNSA come from the germline V gene. This CDR3 has 12 residues. The CDR3 DNA is TGTGCCAGCAGCTCCCCGCCGGGACAGCATAATTTT. It codes for CASSSPPGQHNF.

This rearrangement joins TRBV19 to TRBJ2-7; no clear D. Germline CDR1 reads LNHDA; CDR2 reads SQIVND (reference sequence). CDR3 size: 13 residues. The V and J ends lost 3 bases and 2 bases respectively, with 8 bases between them. CDR3 region: CASSMIGTYEQYF. DNA of the CDR3: TGTGCCAGTAGTATGATCGGTACCTACGAGCAGTACTTC.

This rearrangement joins TRBV30 to TRBJ2-5, with 9 bases identical to TRBD1. Unmatched junction bases numbered 6, after V lost 3 bases and J lost 7 bases. Germline V lookup: CDR1 GTSNPN, CDR2 SVGIG (reference sequence). The CDR3 has 13 residues. CDR3 residues: CAWSKAGQGTQYF. The CDR3 bases are TGTGCCTGGAGCAAGGCGGGACAGGGGACCCAGTACTTC.

The J gene is TRBJ1-1, the V gene TRBV4-2; TRBD1 agrees at 8 bases. Trimming cost V 0 bases and J 7 bases; bases outside gene matches: 10. This CDR3 region has 16 residues. In germline, CDR1 is LGHNA, CDR2 YNFKEQ. CDR3 residues: CASSQDGDRSPLEAFF. CDR3 DNA: TGTGCCAGCAGCCAAGATGGGGACAGGTCTCCGCTTGAAGCTTTCTTT.

DNA for the CDR3: TGTGCCAGCAGTCAAAACCGGGACAGTAACTATGGCTACACCTTC. Residues: CASSQNRDSNYGYTF. The V call is TRBV6-5, the J call TRBJ1-2; TRBD1 aligns across 7 bases. In germline, CDR1 is MNHEY, CDR2 SVGAGI. This CDR3 has 15 amino acids. The junction had 7 bases not matched to a gene; V was cut back by 5 bases and J by 1 base.

The chain couples TRBV7-9 to TRBJ2-1, with 10 bases that match TRBD2. The trim removed 5 bases at V and 3 bases at J, leaving 10 bases unmatched. The CDR3 runs 17 residues. Germline CDR1 and CDR2: SEHNR and FQNEAQ (reference sequence). CDR3 in amino acids: CASSPALLAGFYNEQFF. As DNA, the CDR3 is TGTGCCAGCAGCCCCGCCCTACTAGCGGGGTTCTACAATGAGCAGTTCTTC.

V and J are TRBV13 and TRBJ2-1, with D perhaps TRBD2 (5 bases). Looked up from germline, CDR1 is PRHDT and CDR2 is FYEKMQ (reference sequence). The CDR3 totals 17 residues. V was pared by 5 bases and J by 7 bases, with 24 bases between. In DNA, the CDR3 is TGTGCCAGCAGCCACTCCCCGACGGCCTCAAGCGGAAATGAGCAGTTCTTC. Translation: CASSHSPTASSGNEQFF.

The rearrangement links TRBV19 to TRBJ2-3; TRBD1 is a possible D gene (6 bases). Trimming stripped 7 bases from V and 5 bases from J, with 16 bases between. The germline CDR1 and CDR2 sequences are LNHDA and SQIVND (reference sequence). The CDR3 has 14 residues. CDR3 in DNA: TGTGCCAGTACCCCGGAAGGGGGAATAGATACGCAGTATTTT. It encodes CASTPEGGIDTQYF.

The gene calls are TRBV7-3 and TRBJ1-2; 9 bases are shared with TRBD1. The CDR3 length is 15 residues. The germline V gene encodes CDR1 SGHTA and CDR2 FQGTGA. The V gene end was trimmed by 5 bases and the J gene end by 6 bases; junction bases not matched to a gene: 10. The chain's CDR3 is CASSPSRDRADGYTF. The CDR3 nucleotides are TGTGCCAGCAGCCCAAGTAGGGACAGGGCGGATGGCTACACCTTC.

V and J are TRBV21-1 and TRBJ2-6; the tabulated D call, TRBD2, remains unverified against the DNA. TRBV21-1 is a pseudogene. The CDR3 length is 18 residues. CDR3 in amino acids: CASSKRRVEESGANVLTF. The CDR3 bases are TGTGCCAGCAGCAAACGGCGTGTCGAGGAGTCTGGGGCCAACGTCCTGACTTTC.

The V call is TRBV4-1, the J call TRBJ2-1; 7 positions match TRBD1. From germline, CDR1 is MGHRA and CDR2 YSYEKL. The CDR3 runs to 13 residues. The trim removed 3 bases at V and 9 bases at J, leaving 5 bases unmatched. CDR3 sequence (DNA): TGCGCCAGCAGCCAGGGGGCAGGGGGTGAGCAGTTCTTC. Protein sequence: CASSQGAGGEQFF.

The gene calls are TRBV6-6 and TRBJ2-7, with 7 bases matching TRBD1. The CDR3 extends over 14 amino acids. V lost 6 bases, J lost 6 bases, and 11 bases stayed unmatched. In germline, CDR1 is MNHNY, CDR2 SVGAGI (reference sequence). For the CDR3, the DNA is TGTGCCAGCAGCTACGACAGGGTGAGCTCCGAGCAGTACTTC. This gives the protein CASSYDRVSSEQYF.

The chain is built from TRBV11-2 and TRBJ2-7; D ambiguous. V shed 0 bases and J shed 3 bases, with 3 bases lying between them. Germline V lookup: CDR1 SGHAT, CDR2 FQNNGV. CDR3 size: 12 residues. The CDR3 sequence is CASSLDRYEQYF. The CDR3 DNA reads TGTGCCAGCAGCTTAGATCGCTACGAGCAGTACTTC.

The chain couples TRBV28 to TRBJ1-5; 10 bases are a match to TRBD1. Germline CDR1 is MDHEN and CDR2 is SYDVKM. The V segment lost 6 bases and the J segment 3 bases; nucleotides outside the gene matches: 5. The CDR3 spans 15 residues. The CDR3 sequence is CASRGTGAANQPQHF. The CDR3 DNA sequence: TGTGCCAGCAGAGGGACAGGGGCCGCCAATCAGCCCCAGCATTTT.

The rearrangement joins TRBV2 to TRBJ2-5, with TRBD2 matching over 7 bases. The germline V gene encodes CDR1 SNHLY and CDR2 FYNNEI. Trimming at V came to 5 bases and at J to 2 bases, leaving 8 bases not matched to a gene. The CDR3 runs 15 residues. The CDR3 DNA follows: TGTGCCAGCAGTCCTATAGCGGGTTGGCAAGAGACCCAGTACTTC. Translated: CASSPIAGWQETQYF.

This chain uses TRBV15 with TRBJ2-3; a weak D match, TRBD2 (6 bases). This CDR3 region has 18 residues. Trimming pared 0 bases from V and 0 bases from J, leaving 16 bases between. Looked up from germline, CDR1 is LNHNV and CDR2 is YYDKDF (reference sequence). DNA for the CDR3: TGTGCCACCAGCAGAGATCCGGTCGGGGGACTTAGCACAGATACGCAGTATTTT. This sequence encodes CATSRDPVGGLSTDTQYF. The whole variable domain, filled in from reference TRBV15 and TRBJ2-3, reads DAMVIQNPRYQVTQFGKPVTLSCSQTLNHNVMYWYQQKSSQAPKLLFHYYDKDFNNEADTPDNFQSRRPNTSFCFLDIRSPGLGDTAMYLCATSRDPVGGLSTDTQYFGPGTRLTVL.

The genes are TRBV6-1 and TRBJ1-2, with D possibly being TRBD1 (5 bases). Germline V CDR1 and CDR2: MNHNS, SASEGT. The CDR3 covers 11 residues. The V and J ends lost 10 bases and 6 bases respectively, with 12 bases between them. CDR3 sequence: CATPRGNGYTF. The CDR3 DNA reads TGTGCCACCCCCCGGGGGAATGGCTACACCTTC.